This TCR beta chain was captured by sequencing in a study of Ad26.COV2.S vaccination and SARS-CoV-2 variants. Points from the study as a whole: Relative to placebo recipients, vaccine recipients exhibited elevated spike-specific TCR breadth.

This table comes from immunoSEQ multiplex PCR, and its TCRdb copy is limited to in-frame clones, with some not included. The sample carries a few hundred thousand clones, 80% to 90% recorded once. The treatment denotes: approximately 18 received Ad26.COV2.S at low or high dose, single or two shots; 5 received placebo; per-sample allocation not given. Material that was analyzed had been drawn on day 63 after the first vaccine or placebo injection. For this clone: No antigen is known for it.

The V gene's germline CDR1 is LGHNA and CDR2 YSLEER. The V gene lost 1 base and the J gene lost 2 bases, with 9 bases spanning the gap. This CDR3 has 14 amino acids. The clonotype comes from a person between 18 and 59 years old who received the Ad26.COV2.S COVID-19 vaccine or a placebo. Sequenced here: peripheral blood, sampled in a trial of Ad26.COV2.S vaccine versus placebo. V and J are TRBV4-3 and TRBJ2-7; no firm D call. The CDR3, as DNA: TGCGCCAGCAGCCAAGTCCGGCAGACCTACGAGCAGTACTTC. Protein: CASSQVRQTYEQYF.